In this sample, the clone carrying this T cell receptor beta chain turned up many times. The antigen is unknown. The data derive from a study of T-cell memory formation after mild COVID-19. Study context: Clustering of TCRs was largely donor specific.

With constant-segment primers, 5'RACE yielded cDNA libraries of TCR alpha and TCR beta that carried sample barcodes and UMIs. MiXCR, applied by TCRdb to the 5' RACE reads, yields one record per CDR3 protein. Here the sample spans 280,000 or so distinct CDR3 sequences, less than 9.5% being singletons. Points from the study as a whole: Memory sampled before infection contained some responding clones, suggesting cross-reactive memory joined. Clones which contracted sat mainly in CM and EM if CD4+, and in EMRA if CD8+.

V was clipped by 0 bases and J by 7 bases, with 13 bases between them. Germline V gives CDR1 SGHRS, CDR2 YFSETQ. The CDR3 contains 14 residues. The material sequenced was PBMCs or a T cell subset sorted from them (not recorded which). The chain is built from TRBV5-1 and TRBJ2-5; D not certain. The TCR originated in a young man who had mild COVID-19 (a few samples of this study predate the infection). Cell type and time point are not known. CDR3 in DNA: TGCGCCAGCAGCTTGGTAGGCCAACCGGGGACCCAGTACTTC. Encoded protein: CASSLVGQPGTQYF.